The entry below gives a single T cell receptor (beta chain) sequence along with its context. Its target is unknown. Given a much more abundant clone one base away, this may be a read error. A second PCR of about 7 to 12 cycles used a sample-barcoded 5' primer and a J-beta primer mix. The authors tagged each cDNA molecule using a template-switch adaptor with 12 random nucleotides. One entry per CDR3 protein results from TCRdb running MiXCR on the 5' RACE reads. The repertoire consists of 800,000 to 1,000,000 distinct CDR3 sequences, with about 48% occurring once and the leading ten covering around an eighth. This sample was included in a study of blood T cells in healthy people across ages. Overall study findings and caveats: The unsorted PBMCs prevented any conclusive comparison of naive versus antigen-experienced cells.

The sequence came from a man younger than 45 in good health. Material: blood.

CDR3 amino acids: CASSLRRGEGNEQCF. The CDR3 DNA reads TGCGCCAGCAGCCTCCGGCGGGGAGAGGGCAATGAGCAGTGCTTC. This rearrangement joins TRBV4-1 to TRBJ2-7; tentatively, D is TRBD2 (6 bases). Germline V lookup: CDR1 MGHRA, CDR2 YSYEKL. The CDR3 totals 15 residues.